The next 26 T cell receptor beta chains were all read from a single sample in a study of blood T cells in healthy people across ages. A second PCR, run for about 6 to 11 cycles, used a sample-barcoded 5' primer plus a J-beta primer mix. Via MiXCR, TCRdb re-called the 5' RACE reads, giving one row per CDR3 protein. This table holds approximately 580,000 distinct CDR3 sequences, about 25% found once. The sample was also linked to a second study, of T cells of mothers and their children.

The sequenced sample was blood. These receptor sequences come from a boy aged 5-17 years in good health.

A word on this clonotype: This may stem from a read error, because a much larger clone lies one nucleotide away. The chain is built from TRBV7-2 and TRBJ1-5; 7 nucleotides align to TRBD1. Per the germline V gene, CDR1 is SGHTA and CDR2 is FQGNSA. This CDR3 comprises 13 residues. CDR3 residues: CACSQGVNQPQHF. The CDR3 nucleotides read TGTGCCTGCAGCCAGGGGGTCAATCAGCCCCAGCATTTT.

The rearrangement links TRBV6-2 or TRBV6-3 to TRBJ2-7; 8 nucleotides agree with TRBD2. V shed 10 bases, J shed 3 bases, and the junction held 5 bases outside the gene matches. CDR1 and CDR2 (germline): MNHEY, SVGEGT. The CDR3 runs to 12 residues. The CDR3 DNA reads as TGTGCCACGCGGGGGGTTAACTACGAGCAGTACTTC. It is translated as CATRGVNYEQYF.

This clonotype has more than one count but fewer than ten. The rearrangement uses TRBV12-3 or TRBV12-4 and TRBJ1-1; tentatively, D is TRBD1 (6 bases). Trimming left V 4 bases short and J 4 bases short, with 19 bases between. The CDR3 totals 16 residues. The DNA of the CDR3 is TGTGCCAGCAGTTCCCCCCCACAGGGAGAACTCACTGAAGCTTTCTTT. It translates to CASSSPPQGELTEAFF.

This clonotype has at least ten counts. J is TRBJ1-5 and V is TRBV28; no firm D call. CDR3 length equals 12 residues. Germline-derived CDR1 and CDR2 are MDHEN and SYDVKM. V gave up 5 bases and J gave up 7 bases, with 9 bases separating them. The CDR3 bases are TGTGCCAGCAGTCCCCGATCCCAGCCCCAGCATTTT. Its translation is CASSPRSQPQHF. The full variable domain, rest sourced from reference TRBV28 and TRBJ1-5, is DVKVTQSSRYLVKRTGEKVFLECVQDMDHENMFWYRQDPGLGLRLIYFSYDVKMKEKGDIPEGYSVSREKKERFSLILESASTNQTSMYLCASSPRSQPQHFGDGTRLSIL.

The chain has TRBV6-2 or TRBV6-3 and TRBJ1-2; tentative D call: TRBD1 (6 bases). V was pared by 1 base and J by 8 bases, with 14 bases between. Germline loops: CDR1 MNHEY, CDR2 SVGEGT. The CDR3 is made up of 14 amino acids. The CDR3 DNA follows: TGTGCCAGCAGTTACTTTCCGAGGGGGAACGGCTACACCTTC. Its protein is CASSYFPRGNGYTF.

This chain connects TRBV15 to TRBJ2-3; TRBD2 matches 10 bases. The CDR3 loop spans 15 amino acids. V was pared by 5 bases and J by 2 bases, with 4 bases of the junction left unmatched. CDR1 is LNHNV and CDR2 is YYDKDF in the germline V gene (reference sequence). The CDR3 DNA reads TGTGCCACCAGCGGGGGACTAGCGACCACAGATACGCAGTATTTT. This gives the protein CATSGGLATTDTQYF.

This clonotype has more than one count but fewer than ten. V gene TRBV5-1 combines with J gene TRBJ2-5; D is possibly TRBD1 (6 bases). Germline-derived CDR1 and CDR2 are SGHRS and YFSETQ. The CDR3 has 13 amino acids. V lost 5 bases, J lost 3 bases, and 11 bases lay in between. The DNA for the CDR3 is TGCGCCAGCAGACTCAGGGGTGAAGAGACCCAGTACTTC. It yields the protein CASRLRGEETQYF.

The V and J genes are TRBV6-2 or TRBV6-3 and TRBJ2-5, with D possibly called TRBD1 or TRBD2 (5 bases each). The J call may be mistaken, given a closer DNA end match to TRBJ2-7. The CDR3 has 13 amino acids. Germline V gives CDR1 MNHEY, CDR2 SVGEGT. CDR3 DNA: TGTGCCAGCAGTTACCACGGGGCTTACGAGCAGTACTTC. Its protein is CASSYHGAYEQYF.

V and J are TRBV4-3 and TRBJ1-1; no clear D gene. The V end was cut by 2 bases, the J end by 5 bases, with 9 bases between. The V gene's germline CDR1 is LGHNA and CDR2 YSLEER. The CDR3 is 13 amino acids. CDR3 sequence reads: CASSQLAGTEAFF. CDR3 nucleotides: TGCGCCAGCAGCCAACTCGCGGGGACTGAAGCTTTCTTT.

The gene calls are TRBV7-8 and TRBJ2-5; no reliable D call. The CDR3 consists of 14 residues. V was pared by 0 bases and J by 5 bases, with 10 bases between. Germline V gene sequence: CDR1 SGHVS, CDR2 FQNEAQ. CDR3 sequence: CASSLAGFGETQYF. CDR3 DNA: TGTGCCAGCAGCTTAGCAGGTTTCGGGGAGACCCAGTACTTC. Full variable domain (missing parts from reference TRBV7-8 and TRBJ2-5): GAGVSQSPRYKVAKRGQDVALRCDPISGHVSLFWYQQALGQGPEFLTYFQNEAQLDKSGLPSDRFFAERPEGSVSTLKIQRTQQEDSAVYLCASSLAGFGETQYFGPGTRLLVL.

In this sample, this clonotype turned up a few times. The V call is TRBV28, the J call TRBJ1-5, with 8 bases fitting TRBD1. The V segment lost 7 bases and the J segment 7 bases; nucleotides outside the gene matches: 18. The CDR3 extends over 17 amino acids. Germline values: CDR1 MDHEN, CDR2 SYDVKM. CDR3 DNA: TGTGCCAGCAAGGCCTGGTACAGGGGGTTTACGGGCCAGCCCCAGCATTTT. This gives the protein CASKAWYRGFTGQPQHF.

This clonotype was picked up a small number of times. V usage is TRBV9 and J usage is TRBJ2-7; tentative D call: TRBD1 (6 bases). In germline, CDR1 is SGDLS, CDR2 YYNGEE. V was cut by 0 bases and J by 0 bases, with 13 bases left in between. This CDR3 has 16 residues. The CDR3 loop is CASSVGHRDSSYEQYF. The DNA of the CDR3 is TGTGCCAGCAGCGTAGGACACAGGGATAGCTCCTACGAGCAGTACTTC.

The chain links TRBV29-1 to TRBJ1-2; 8 bases fit TRBD1. The CDR3 is 12 residues long. Per germline, CDR1 SQVTM and CDR2 ANQGSEA. With 7 bases clipped from V and 5 bases from J, the junction kept 6 bases outside the gene matches. CDR3: CSASGGGYGYTF. The CDR3 DNA follows: TGCAGCGCGTCAGGGGGCGGTTATGGCTACACCTTC.

This clonotype was detected a few times. J is TRBJ2-3 and V is TRBV20-1; TRBD1 is a possible D gene (6 bases). V lost 3 bases to trimming and J lost 1 base, with 14 bases between them. This CDR3 contains 15 residues. CDR1 and CDR2 (germline): DFQATT, SNEGSKA (reference sequence). The CDR3 reads CSARPTGQGTDTQYF. CDR3 coding DNA: TGCAGTGCTAGGCCGACAGGACAAGGCACAGATACGCAGTATTTT.

This sequence joins TRBV20-1 and TRBJ2-5; maybe TRBD2 (6 bases). Germline values: CDR1 DFQATT, CDR2 SNEGSKA (reference sequence). CDR3 size: 13 residues. V was trimmed by 0 bases and J by 7 bases, leaving 12 bases between them. As DNA, the CDR3 is TGCAGTGCTAGAGATCACCAGGGAGGGACCCAGTACTTC. This codes for CSARDHQGGTQYF.

The chain has TRBV6-6 and TRBJ1-5; D unclear. Germline CDR1 MNHNY, CDR2 SVGAGI (reference sequence). Between the trimmed V and J ends, which lost 6 bases and 2 bases, there was a span of 14 bases. The CDR3 sequence is 15 residues long. The DNA of the CDR3 is TGTGCCAGCAGGTTCTTCGGTGGGGGCAATCAGCCCCAGCATTTT. Its protein is CASRFFGGGNQPQHF.

This clonotype has just a few counts. The V and J genes are TRBV2 and TRBJ1-5; D not resolved. This CDR3 spans 14 amino acids. V was cut by 3 bases and J by 4 bases, with 10 bases left in between. CDR1 and CDR2 (germline): SNHLY, FYNNEI. The CDR3 here is CASSDTAVNQPQHF. The CDR3 coding sequence is TGTGCCAGCAGTGACACAGCGGTTAATCAGCCCCAGCATTTT.

V gene TRBV28 combines with J gene TRBJ2-5; TRBD2 matches at 15 bases. Germline V lookup: CDR1 MDHEN, CDR2 SYDVKM. CDR3 length: 16 residues. After removal of 6 bases from V and 4 bases from J, the junction contained 6 bases not matched to a gene. The CDR3 DNA reads as TGTGCCAGCAGGGGACTAGCGGGAGGTGGGGCAGAGACCCAGTACTTC. This gives the protein CASRGLAGGGAETQYF.

The V gene is TRBV7-2, the J gene TRBJ2-3, with a possible D match to TRBD2 (5 bases). The CDR3 spans 11 residues. The V gene lost 7 bases and the J gene lost 9 bases, with 11 bases spanning the gap. From germline, CDR1 is SGHTA and CDR2 FQGNSA. DNA for the CDR3: TGTGCCAGCACCCTCGGGAAAACGCAGTATTTT. Protein product: CASTLGKTQYF.

J is TRBJ2-3 and V is TRBV25-1, with 7 nucleotides matching TRBD2. Germline V gene data show CDR1 as MGHDK and CDR2 as SYGVNS. This CDR3 contains 15 residues. J was trimmed by 2 bases and V by 4 bases; bases with no gene match: 6. This CDR3 is CASSVLALFTDTQYF. The CDR3 nucleotides read TGTGCCAGCAGTGTACTAGCGTTATTCACAGATACGCAGTATTTT.

V gene TRBV28 combines with J gene TRBJ2-7; D is unresolved. Trimming pared 6 bases from V and 6 bases from J, leaving 12 bases between. The CDR3 runs 12 residues. Germline V lookup: CDR1 MDHEN, CDR2 SYDVKM. The CDR3 is CASRSRIIEQYF. For the CDR3, the DNA is TGTGCCAGCAGATCCCGGATTATCGAGCAGTACTTC.

Turning to this clonotype: Germline is not matched at one junction end, which may reflect a read error. CDR3 sequence: CASSLSRGLSYGQYF. The CDR3 nucleotides read TGTGCCAGCAGTTTATCGAGGGGGCTAAGCTACGGGCAGTACTTC. The V and J genes are TRBV27 and TRBJ2-7; 7 nucleotides line up with TRBD1. Per the germline V gene, CDR1 is MNHEY and CDR2 is SMNVEV (reference sequence). The CDR3 length is 15 residues.

Only a few counts were recorded for this clonotype. The genes are TRBV11-2 and TRBJ2-2, with D possibly TRBD2 on 5 matching bases. The germline gives CDR1 SGHAT, CDR2 FQNNGV. CDR3 length: 13 amino acids. Trimming pared 3 bases from V and 7 bases from J, leaving 9 bases between. The CDR3 region is CASSFGVGGELFF. CDR3 bases: TGTGCCAGCAGCTTCGGGGTCGGCGGGGAGCTGTTTTTT.

In its sample, this clonotype was seen a few times. At one end, the junction sequence differs from germline, possibly due to a read error. V and J are TRBV5-1 and TRBJ2-1, with D perhaps TRBD2 (7 bases). Germline values: CDR1 SGHRS, CDR2 YFSETQ. The CDR3 runs 15 residues. CDR3 sequence: CASSSGGGSHNEQFF. DNA of the CDR3: TGCGCCAGCAGCTCCGGCGGGGGCTCCCACAATGAGCAGTTCTTC.

This chain connects TRBV20-1 to TRBJ2-3; 9 bases agree with TRBD2. From germline, CDR1 is DFQATT and CDR2 SNEGSKA (reference sequence). J gave up 4 bases and V 6 bases, and 14 bases lay outside the gene matches. The CDR3 spans 16 residues. The CDR3 here is CSALPLWRGGSDTQYF. CDR3 sequence (DNA): TGCAGTGCGCTCCCATTATGGCGGGGGGGTTCAGATACGCAGTATTTT.

This sequence joins TRBV20-1 and TRBJ2-7, with 10 bases aligning to TRBD1. CDR1 and CDR2 from the germline V gene are DFQATT and SNEGSKA (reference sequence). V lost 4 bases to trimming and J lost 7 bases; unmatched junction nucleotides: 10. The CDR3 has 14 amino acids. The CDR3, as DNA: TGCAGTGCTATTCTGGGGACAGGGGCCGGGGAGCAGTACTTC. Its translation: CSAILGTGAGEQYF.